This record covers a single T cell receptor (beta chain). As yet, its antigen is unknown. The sample originates from a study of cytomegalovirus exposure and HLA in healthy donors. Broader study findings: Most TCRs appeared rarely, but some public TCRs recurred in many donors. Around 160 TCR beta chains were listed as cytomegalovirus-associated. CMV antigen specificity was confirmed in vitro for three CMV-associated chains.

The CDR3 is 15 residues long. Germline V lookup: CDR1 SGHTA, CDR2 FQGNSA. V dropped 1 base and J dropped 4 bases, with 14 bases sitting between them. Assay: immunoSEQ multiplex PCR; the TCRdb copy retains only in-frame clones and omits some. The sample lists about 160,000 clones; 70% to 90% were seen once. The donors were part of the validation cohort of roughly 130 subjects. That cohort was separate from the first cohort, which comprised about 730 subjects. Sequencing was done on a sample of PBMCs. V usage is TRBV7-2 and J usage is TRBJ2-7; TRBD2 is a possible D gene (5 bases). This sequence originates from a woman in her late teens or twenties in good health and CMV-seronegative. The CDR3, as DNA: TGTGCCAGCAGCTTAGTAGTCGGCCCGGGGTACGAGCAGTACTTC. Its protein is CASSLVVGPGYEQYF.